The sequence of this TCR beta chain was determined in a study of Graves' ophthalmopathy and Graves' hyperthyroidism. RNA transcripts provided the template for amplifying TCR beta CDR3 regions. An opening RT-PCR round employed HTBI primers and preceded a second-round multiplex PCR. TCRdb re-derived calls from the multiplex PCR reads in MiXCR, one entry per CDR3 protein. The repertoire includes 300,000 to 450,000 distinct CDR3 sequences, about 17% of them detected once, and roughly 2.4% sits in the top ten. Per the germline V gene, CDR1 is SGHVS and CDR2 is FQNEAQ. CDR3 length: 16 residues. The J segment lost 6 bases and the V segment lost 5 bases, leaving 11 bases of the junction unmatched. This clonotype was found many times.

Sequences were obtained from peripheral blood. This TCR came from an adult woman with stable Graves' hyperthyroidism. The chain carries TRBV7-8 and TRBJ2-2; 8 bases line up with TRBD1. CDR3 sequence: CASSTHRGLSAGELFF. The CDR3 region has the DNA TGTGCCAGCAGCACCCACAGGGGGTTATCGGCCGGGGAGCTGTTTTTT.